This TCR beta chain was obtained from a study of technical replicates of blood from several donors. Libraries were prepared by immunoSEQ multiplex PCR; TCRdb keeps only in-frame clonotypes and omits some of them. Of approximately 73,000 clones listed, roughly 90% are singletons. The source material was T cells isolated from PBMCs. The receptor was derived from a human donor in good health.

The CDR3 nucleotides are TGTGCCAGCAGTGAAGAGGGGGTGGGTGGCTACACCTTC. Protein: CASSEEGVGGYTF. The chain is built from TRBV6-1 and TRBJ1-2; D perhaps matches TRBD1 (6 bases). Trimming took off 1 base at V and 7 bases at J, with 10 bases between the two ends. This CDR3 is built from 13 residues. CDR1 MNHNS and CDR2 SASEGT come from the germline V gene.